This T cell receptor (beta chain) was observed in a study of blood T cell repertoires in COVID-19. The germline CDR1 and CDR2 sequences are MNHEY and SMNVEV (reference sequence). V was clipped by 4 bases and J by 6 bases; unmatched bases: 7. The CDR3 sequence is 14 residues long. Libraries were prepared by immunoSEQ multiplex PCR; TCRdb keeps only in-frame clonotypes and omits some of them. The sample consists of about 190,000 clones, around 90% of them appearing once. Sample: peripheral blood. The source is a man in his forties with acute or convalescent COVID-19. V and J are TRBV27 and TRBJ2-7; 9 nucleotides line up with TRBD1. The DNA for the CDR3 is TGTGCCAGCAGTTGGGGACAGGGAGTGGGCGAGCAGTACTTC. Translation gives CASSWGQGVGEQYF.